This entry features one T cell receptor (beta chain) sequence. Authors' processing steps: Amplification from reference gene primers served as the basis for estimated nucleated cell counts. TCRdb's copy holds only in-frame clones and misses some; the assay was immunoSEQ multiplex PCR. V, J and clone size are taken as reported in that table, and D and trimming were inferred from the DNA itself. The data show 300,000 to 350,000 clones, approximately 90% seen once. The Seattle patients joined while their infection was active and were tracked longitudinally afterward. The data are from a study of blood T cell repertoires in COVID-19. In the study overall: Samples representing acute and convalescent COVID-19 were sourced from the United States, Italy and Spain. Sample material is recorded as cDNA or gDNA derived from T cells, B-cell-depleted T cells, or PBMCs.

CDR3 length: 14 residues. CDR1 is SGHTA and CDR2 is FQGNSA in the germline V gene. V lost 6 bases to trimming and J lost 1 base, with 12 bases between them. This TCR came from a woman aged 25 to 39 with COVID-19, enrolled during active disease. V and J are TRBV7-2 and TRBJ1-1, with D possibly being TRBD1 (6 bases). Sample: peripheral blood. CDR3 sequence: CASSRRQENTEAFF. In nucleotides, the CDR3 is TGTGCCAGCAGTCGGAGACAGGAGAACACTGAAGCTTTCTTT. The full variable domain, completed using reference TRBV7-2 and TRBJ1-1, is GAGVSQSPSNKVTEKGKDVELRCDPISGHTALYWYRQSLGQGLEFLIYFQGNSAPDKSGLPSDRFSAERTGGSVSTLTIQRTQQEDSAVYLCASSRRQENTEAFFGQGTRLTVV.